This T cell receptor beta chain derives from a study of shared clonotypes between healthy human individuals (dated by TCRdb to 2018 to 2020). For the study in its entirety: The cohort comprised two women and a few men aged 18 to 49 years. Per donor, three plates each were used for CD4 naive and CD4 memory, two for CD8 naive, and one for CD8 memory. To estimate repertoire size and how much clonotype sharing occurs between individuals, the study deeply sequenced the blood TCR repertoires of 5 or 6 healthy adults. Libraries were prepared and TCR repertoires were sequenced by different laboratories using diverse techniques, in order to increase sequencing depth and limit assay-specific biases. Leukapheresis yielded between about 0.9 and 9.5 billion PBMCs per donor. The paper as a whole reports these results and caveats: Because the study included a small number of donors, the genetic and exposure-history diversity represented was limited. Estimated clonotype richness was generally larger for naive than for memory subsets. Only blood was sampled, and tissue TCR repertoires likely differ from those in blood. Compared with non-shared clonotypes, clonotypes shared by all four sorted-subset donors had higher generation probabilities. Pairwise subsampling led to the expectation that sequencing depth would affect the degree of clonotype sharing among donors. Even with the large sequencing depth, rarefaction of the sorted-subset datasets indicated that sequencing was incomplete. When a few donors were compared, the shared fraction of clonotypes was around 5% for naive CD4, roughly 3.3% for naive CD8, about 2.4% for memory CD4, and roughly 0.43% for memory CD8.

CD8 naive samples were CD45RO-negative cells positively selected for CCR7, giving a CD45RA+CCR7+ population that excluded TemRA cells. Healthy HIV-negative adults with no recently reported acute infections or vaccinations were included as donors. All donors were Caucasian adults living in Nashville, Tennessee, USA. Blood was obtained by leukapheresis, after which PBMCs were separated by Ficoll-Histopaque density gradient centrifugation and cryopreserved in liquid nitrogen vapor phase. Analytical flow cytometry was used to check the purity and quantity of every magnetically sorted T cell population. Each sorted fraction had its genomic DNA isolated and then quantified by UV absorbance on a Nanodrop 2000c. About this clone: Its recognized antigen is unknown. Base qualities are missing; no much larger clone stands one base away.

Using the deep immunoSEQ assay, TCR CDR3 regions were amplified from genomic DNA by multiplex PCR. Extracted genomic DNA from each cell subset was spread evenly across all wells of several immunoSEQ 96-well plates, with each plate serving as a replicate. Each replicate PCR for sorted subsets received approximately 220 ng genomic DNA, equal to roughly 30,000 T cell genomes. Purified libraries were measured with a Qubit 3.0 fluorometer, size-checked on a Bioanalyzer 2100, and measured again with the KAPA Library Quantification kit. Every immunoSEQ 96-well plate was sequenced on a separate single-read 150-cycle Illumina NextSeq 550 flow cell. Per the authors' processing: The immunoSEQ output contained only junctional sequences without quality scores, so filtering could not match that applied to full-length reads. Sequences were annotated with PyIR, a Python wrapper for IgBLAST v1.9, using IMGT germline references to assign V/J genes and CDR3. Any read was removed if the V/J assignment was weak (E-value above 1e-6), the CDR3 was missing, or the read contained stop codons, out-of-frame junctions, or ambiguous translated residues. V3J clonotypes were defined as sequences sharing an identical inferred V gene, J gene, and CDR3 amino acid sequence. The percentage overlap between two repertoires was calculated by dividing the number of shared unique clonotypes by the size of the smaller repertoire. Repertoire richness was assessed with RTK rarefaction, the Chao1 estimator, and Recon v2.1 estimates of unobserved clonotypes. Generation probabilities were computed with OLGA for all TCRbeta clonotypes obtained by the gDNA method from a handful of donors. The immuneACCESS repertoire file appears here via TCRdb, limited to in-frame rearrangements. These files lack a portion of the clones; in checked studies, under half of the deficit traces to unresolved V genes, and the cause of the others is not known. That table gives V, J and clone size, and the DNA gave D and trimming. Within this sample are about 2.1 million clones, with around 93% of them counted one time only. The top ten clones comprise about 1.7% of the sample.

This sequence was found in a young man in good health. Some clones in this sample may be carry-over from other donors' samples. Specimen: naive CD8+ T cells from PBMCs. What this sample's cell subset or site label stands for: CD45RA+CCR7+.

This receptor carries the CDR3 CASSPQGQGAFYEQYF. The DNA is TGTGCCAGCAGCCCCCAGGGACAGGGGGCTTTCTACGAGCAGTACTTC. This chain is built from TRBV9 and TRBJ2-7; 12 central bases correspond to TRBD1. V trim: 4 bases; J trim: 3 bases; unmatched bases: 8. Spanning cysteine to phenylalanine, the CDR3 consists of 16 amino acids. The DNA shown is the 48-base CDR3, in frame from base 1. The germline V gene gives CDR1 as SGDLS and CDR2 as YYNGEE.